The rows below give T cell receptor beta chains drawn from one sample of a study of blood T cells in healthy people across ages. MiXCR, run by TCRdb on the 5' RACE reads, gives a single entry per CDR3 protein. The sample records hundreds of thousands of distinct CDR3 sequences, about 30% being singletons. The sequenced sample consisted of blood. These receptors were collected from a woman older than 75 in good health. Each CDR3 is given with its conserved first and last residue. D genes are given only for firm matches. Expanded clones are given a class, and other clones once, few, many or no size at all.

clone_size: few
d_call: -
j_call: TRBJ2-2
v_call: TRBV9
cdr3_nt: TGTGCCAGCACCCCCGGGGGAGGCACCGGGGAGCTGTTTTTT
cdr3_aa: CASTPGGGTGELFF

clone_size: -
d_call: -
j_call: TRBJ1-4
v_call: TRBV30
cdr3_nt: TGTGCCTGGAGTGTACCGTGGGGTAATGAAAAACTGTTTTTT
cdr3_aa: CAWSVPWGNEKLFF

clone_size: -
d_call: TRBD2
j_call: TRBJ2-3
v_call: TRBV5-1
cdr3_nt: TGCGCCAGCAGCTATAGCGGGATCGGAACAGATACGCAGTATTTT
cdr3_aa: CASSYSGIGTDTQYF

clone_size: few
d_call: TRBD1
j_call: TRBJ1-6
v_call: TRBV5-5
cdr3_nt: TGTGCCAGCAGCGGAGACAGGGGGTTGGATTCACCCCTCCACTTT
cdr3_aa: CASSGDRGLDSPLHF

clone_size: few
d_call: TRBD2
j_call: TRBJ2-5
v_call: TRBV12-5
cdr3_nt: TGTGCTAGTGGTTTGGTAAGAGTGGCGGGGGAGCAAGAGACCCAGTACTTC
cdr3_aa: CASGLVRVAGEQETQYF

clone_size: -
d_call: TRBD1
j_call: TRBJ2-4
v_call: TRBV19
cdr3_nt: TGTGCCAGTAGTCCAGGGGGCACGGCCAAAAACATTCAGTACTTC
cdr3_aa: CASSPGGTAKNIQYF

clone_size: many
d_call: -
j_call: TRBJ2-7
v_call: TRBV5-1
cdr3_nt: TGCGCCAGCAGCTTGGACGGGTCCCTAGGCGAGCAGTACTTC
cdr3_aa: CASSLDGSLGEQYF

clone_size: few
d_call: -
j_call: TRBJ2-2
v_call: TRBV5-1
cdr3_nt: TGCGCCAGCAGCTTGAAGTGGGGGGCGCAGAACACCGGGGAGCTGTTTTTT
cdr3_aa: CASSLKWGAQNTGELFF

clone_size: many
d_call: -
j_call: TRBJ1-1
v_call: TRBV9
cdr3_nt: TGTGCCAGCAGCCCCCCTGGCCGGGGGCCGGGGACTGAAGCTTTCTTT
cdr3_aa: CASSPPGRGPGTEAFF

clone_size: many
d_call: -
j_call: TRBJ1-5
v_call: TRBV7-2
cdr3_nt: TGTGCCAGCAGCTTAAGTTTAGGGAGTAGCAATCAGCCCCAGCATTTT
cdr3_aa: CASSLSLGSSNQPQHF

clone_size: many
d_call: -
j_call: TRBJ2-2
v_call: TRBV5-1
cdr3_nt: TGCGCCAGCAGCTTGGACGGGGTGACCGGGGAGCTGTTTTTT
cdr3_aa: CASSLDGVTGELFF

clone_size: many
d_call: TRBD1
j_call: TRBJ2-7
v_call: TRBV6-5
cdr3_nt: TGTGCCAGCAGTACTCCGGGACAGGGGAGATACGAGCAGTACTTC
cdr3_aa: CASSTPGQGRYEQYF

clone_size: few
d_call: TRBD1
j_call: TRBJ1-1
v_call: TRBV6-6
cdr3_nt: TGTGCCAGCAGTCCCACTAGACAGGGGAGTATAGCTTTCTTT
cdr3_aa: CASSPTRQGSIAFF

clone_size: many
d_call: TRBD1
j_call: TRBJ2-5
v_call: TRBV28
cdr3_nt: TGTGCCAGCAGTACGCCGGGACAGGGGGGGGAGACCCAGTACTTC
cdr3_aa: CASSTPGQGGETQYF

clone_size: many
d_call: -
j_call: TRBJ2-7
v_call: TRBV7-2
cdr3_nt: TGTGCCAGCAGCTTAGACGGGTGGTACGAGCAGTACTTC
cdr3_aa: CASSLDGWYEQYF

clone_size: -
d_call: -
j_call: TRBJ2-4
v_call: TRBV30
cdr3_nt: TGTGCCTGGAGTTTCCCTAGCACAAACATTCAGTACTTC
cdr3_aa: CAWSFPSTNIQYF

clone_size: many
d_call: -
j_call: TRBJ1-2
v_call: TRBV15
cdr3_nt: TGTGCCACCAGCAGACCGGACATAAACTTCTATGGCTACACCTTC
cdr3_aa: CATSRPDINFYGYTF

clone_size: many
d_call: -
j_call: TRBJ2-7
v_call: TRBV7-2
cdr3_nt: TGTGCCAGCAGTTGGGACGGAGCCTACGAGCAGTACTTC
cdr3_aa: CASSWDGAYEQYF

clone_size: -
d_call: -
j_call: TRBJ2-7
v_call: TRBV7-3
cdr3_nt: TGTGCCAGCAGCTTAAATCCTGCAGTTACCTACGAGCAGTACTTC
cdr3_aa: CASSLNPAVTYEQYF

clone_size: many
d_call: -
j_call: TRBJ2-7
v_call: TRBV9
cdr3_nt: TGTGCCAGCAGCCCTCAACAGGACGCAGGCTACGAGCAGTACTTC
cdr3_aa: CASSPQQDAGYEQYF

clone_size: -
d_call: -
j_call: TRBJ1-2
v_call: TRBV7-9
cdr3_nt: TGTGCCAGCAGCTTAGTAACGTTCCATTTCCCCCCCTATGGCTACACCTTC
cdr3_aa: CASSLVTFHFPPYGYTF

clone_size: many
d_call: -
j_call: TRBJ2-3
v_call: TRBV20-1
cdr3_nt: TGCAGTGCTGGAGGCCAGCCCCTGCACCCAGATACGCAGTATTTT
cdr3_aa: CSAGGQPLHPDTQYF

clone_size: -
d_call: TRBD1
j_call: TRBJ2-7
v_call: TRBV12-3/TRBV12-4
cdr3_nt: TGTGCCTGCAGTTTGGGACAGGGGGCGTACGAGCAGTACTTC
cdr3_aa: CACSLGQGAYEQYF